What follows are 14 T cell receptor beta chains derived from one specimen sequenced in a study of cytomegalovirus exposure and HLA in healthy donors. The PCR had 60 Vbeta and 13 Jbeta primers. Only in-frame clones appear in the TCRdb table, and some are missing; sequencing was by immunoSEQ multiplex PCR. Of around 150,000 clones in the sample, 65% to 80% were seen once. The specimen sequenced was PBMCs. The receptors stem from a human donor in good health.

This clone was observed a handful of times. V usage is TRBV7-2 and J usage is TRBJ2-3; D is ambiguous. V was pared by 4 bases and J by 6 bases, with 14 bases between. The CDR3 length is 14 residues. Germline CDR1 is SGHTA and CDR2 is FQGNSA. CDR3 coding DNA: TGTGCCAGCAGCTCCGCCCAGCGTGGCGATACGCAGTATTTT. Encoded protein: CASSSAQRGDTQYF.

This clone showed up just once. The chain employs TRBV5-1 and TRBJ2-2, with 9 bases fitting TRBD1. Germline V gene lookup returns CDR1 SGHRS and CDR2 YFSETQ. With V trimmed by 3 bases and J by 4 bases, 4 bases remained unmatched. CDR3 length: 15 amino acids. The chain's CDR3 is CASSWGTGSTGELFF. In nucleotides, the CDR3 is TGCGCCAGCAGCTGGGGGACAGGGAGCACCGGGGAGCTGTTTTTT.

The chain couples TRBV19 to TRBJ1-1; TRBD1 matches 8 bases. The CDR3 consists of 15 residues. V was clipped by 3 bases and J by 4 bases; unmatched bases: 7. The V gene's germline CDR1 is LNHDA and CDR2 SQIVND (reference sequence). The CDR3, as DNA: TGTGCCAGTAGTATCTTGGGACAGGAGGGCACTGAAGCTTTCTTT. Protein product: CASSILGQEGTEAFF.

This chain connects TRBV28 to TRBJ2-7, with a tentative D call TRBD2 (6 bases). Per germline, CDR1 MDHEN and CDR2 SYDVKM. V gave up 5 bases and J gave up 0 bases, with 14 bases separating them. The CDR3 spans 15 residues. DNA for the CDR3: TGTGCCAGCAGTCCCCTCGGCGGGGCCTCCTACGAGCAGTACTTC. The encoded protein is CASSPLGGASYEQYF.

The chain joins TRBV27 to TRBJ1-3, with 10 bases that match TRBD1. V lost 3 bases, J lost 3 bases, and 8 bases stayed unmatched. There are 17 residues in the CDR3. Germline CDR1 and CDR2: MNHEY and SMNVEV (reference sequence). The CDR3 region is CASSLTGGSFGGNTIYF. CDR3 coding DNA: TGTGCCAGCAGTTTGACAGGGGGCAGTTTTGGTGGAAACACCATATATTTT.

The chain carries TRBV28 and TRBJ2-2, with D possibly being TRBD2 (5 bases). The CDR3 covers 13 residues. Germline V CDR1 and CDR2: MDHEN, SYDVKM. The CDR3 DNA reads TGTGCTTCCGGGAAGTCGAACACCGGGGAGCTGTTTTTT. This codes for CASGKSNTGELFF.

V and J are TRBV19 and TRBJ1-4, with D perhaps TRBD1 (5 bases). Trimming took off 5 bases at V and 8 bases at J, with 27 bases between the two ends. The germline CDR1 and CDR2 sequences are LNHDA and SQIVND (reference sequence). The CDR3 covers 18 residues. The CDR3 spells CASSPPGQGSRLNEKLFF. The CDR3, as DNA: TGTGCCAGTAGTCCCCCCGGGCAGGGTAGCCGCCTCAACGAAAAACTGTTTTTT.

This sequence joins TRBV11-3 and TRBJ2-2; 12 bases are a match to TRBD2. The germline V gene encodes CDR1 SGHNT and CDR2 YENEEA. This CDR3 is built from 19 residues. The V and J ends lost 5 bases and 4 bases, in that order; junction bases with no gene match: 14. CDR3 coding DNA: TGTGCCAGCAGCCCCGGACTTTCGACTAGCGGGAGTATCACCGGGGAGCTGTTTTTT. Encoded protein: CASSPGLSTSGSITGELFF.

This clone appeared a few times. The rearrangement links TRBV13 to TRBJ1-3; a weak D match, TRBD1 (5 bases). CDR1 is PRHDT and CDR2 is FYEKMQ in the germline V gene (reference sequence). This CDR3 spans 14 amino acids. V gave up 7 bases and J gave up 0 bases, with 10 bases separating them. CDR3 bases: TGTGCCAGCATGGTCAGGGACTCTGGAAACACCATATATTTT. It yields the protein CASMVRDSGNTIYF.

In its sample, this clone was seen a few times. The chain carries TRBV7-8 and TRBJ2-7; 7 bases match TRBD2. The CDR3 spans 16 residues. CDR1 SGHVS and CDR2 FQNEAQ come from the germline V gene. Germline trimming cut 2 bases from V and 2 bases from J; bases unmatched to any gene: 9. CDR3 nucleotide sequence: TGTGCCAGCAGCTTACCCTTACCGGCGGGAGCCTACGAGCAGTACTTC. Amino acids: CASSLPLPAGAYEQYF.

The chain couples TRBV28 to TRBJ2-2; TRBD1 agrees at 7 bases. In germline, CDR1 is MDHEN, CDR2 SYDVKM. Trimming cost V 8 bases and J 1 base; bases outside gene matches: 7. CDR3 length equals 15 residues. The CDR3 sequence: CASVTGALNTGELFF. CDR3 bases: TGTGCCAGCGTCACAGGGGCCTTGAACACCGGGGAGCTGTTTTTT.

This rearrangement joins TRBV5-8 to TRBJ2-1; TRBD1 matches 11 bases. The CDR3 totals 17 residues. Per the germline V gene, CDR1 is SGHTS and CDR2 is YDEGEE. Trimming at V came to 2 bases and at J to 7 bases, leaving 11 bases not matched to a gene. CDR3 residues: CASSFRGTGTGGNEQFF. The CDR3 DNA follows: TGTGCCAGCAGCTTTAGAGGGACCGGGACAGGGGGGAATGAGCAGTTCTTC.

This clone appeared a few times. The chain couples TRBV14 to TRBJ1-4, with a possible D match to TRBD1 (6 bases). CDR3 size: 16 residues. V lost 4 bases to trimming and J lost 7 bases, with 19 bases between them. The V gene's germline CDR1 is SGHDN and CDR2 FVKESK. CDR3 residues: CASSPPGGGRGEKLFF. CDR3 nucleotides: TGTGCCAGCAGCCCCCCCGGGGGCGGGAGGGGTGAAAAACTGTTTTTT.

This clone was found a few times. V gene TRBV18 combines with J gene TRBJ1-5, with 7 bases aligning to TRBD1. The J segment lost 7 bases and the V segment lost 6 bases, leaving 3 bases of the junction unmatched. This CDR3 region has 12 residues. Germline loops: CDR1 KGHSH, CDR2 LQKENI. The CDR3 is CASSDRDQPQHF. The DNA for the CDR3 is TGTGCCAGCTCCGACAGGGACCAGCCCCAGCATTTT. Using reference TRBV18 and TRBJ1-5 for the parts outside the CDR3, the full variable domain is NAGVMQNPRHLVRRRGQEARLRCSPMKGHSHVYWYRQLPEEGLKFMVYLQKENIIDESGMPKERFSAEFPKEGPSILRIQQVVRGDSAAYFCASSDRDQPQHFGDGTRLSIL.